These 11 T cell receptor beta chains were sequenced from one sample in a study of identical twins. TCRdb re-called the 5' RACE reads with MiXCR, one entry per CDR3 protein. The repertoire has 200,000 to 250,000 distinct CDR3 sequences, approximately 7% of them found once; the top ten carry around 3.4%. These data were also reused for a study on yellow fever vaccine responses in identical twins.

Sequencing was performed on memory (CD45RO+) T cells sorted from blood. The receptors come from a woman between 18 and 29 years old in good health.

This clonotype has just a few counts. The chain couples TRBV20-1 to TRBJ2-5; TRBD1 agrees at 7 bases. The germline CDR1 and CDR2 sequences are DFQATT and SNEGSKA (reference sequence). After removal of 3 bases from V and 2 bases from J, the junction contained 9 bases not matched to a gene. The CDR3 totals 15 residues. In DNA form, the CDR3 reads TGCAGTGCTAGGGTGATTAACAGGGGACAAGAGACCCAGTACTTC. This sequence encodes CSARVINRGQETQYF.

In this sample, this clonotype turned up many times. The J gene is TRBJ2-2, the V gene TRBV3-1; D gene ambiguous. Trimming took off 1 base at V and 6 bases at J, with 12 bases between the two ends. Germline V gives CDR1 LGHDT, CDR2 YNNKEL (reference sequence). CDR3 size: 15 residues. CDR3 residues: CASSQVLESPGELFF. As DNA, the CDR3 is TGTGCCAGCAGCCAAGTCCTAGAATCACCCGGGGAGCTGTTTTTT.

The genes are TRBV28 and TRBJ1-2; 9 bases align to TRBD1. Germline V gene lookup returns CDR1 MDHEN and CDR2 SYDVKM. The CDR3 is made up of 16 amino acids. J gave up 4 bases and V 6 bases, and 12 bases lay outside the gene matches. The DNA of the CDR3 is TGTGCCAGCAGCCGACGTGGGGACAGGGATCGCTATGGCTACACCTTC. Protein sequence: CASSRRGDRDRYGYTF.

This clonotype was detected only a few times. The chain recombines TRBV27 with TRBJ2-2, with D possibly matching TRBD2 (5 bases). Trimming shortened V by 2 bases and J by 0 bases, and 13 bases separated the two germline ends. CDR1 is MNHEY, CDR2 SMNVEV, per germline (reference sequence). There are 17 residues in the CDR3. The CDR3 region is CASSLEGRSSNTGELFF. CDR3 bases: TGTGCCAGCAGTTTAGAGGGTCGGTCTTCGAACACCGGGGAGCTGTTTTTT.

This clonotype appeared many times. V gene TRBV7-9 combines with J gene TRBJ1-5, with 10 nucleotides matching TRBD1. The ends lost 5 bases at V and 11 bases at J; junction bases unmatched: 6. This CDR3 region has 13 residues. The germline CDR1 and CDR2 sequences are SEHNR and FQNEAQ (reference sequence). CDR3 coding DNA: TGTGCCAGCAGCACCGGGACAGGGGTTTCCCAGCATTTT. Amino acids: CASSTGTGVSQHF.

This clonotype was seen a few times. CDR3 in amino acids: CASSLPTGTGYGYTF. The CDR3 DNA is TGTGCCAGCAGTTTACCCACCGGGACAGGCTATGGCTACACCTTC. J is TRBJ1-2 and V is TRBV28, with 8 bases that match TRBD1. CDR1 is MDHEN, CDR2 SYDVKM, per germline. The trim removed 2 bases at V and 4 bases at J, leaving 6 bases unmatched. The CDR3 length is 15 residues.

This clonotype has at least ten counts. DNA for the CDR3: TGCAGTGCTAGGAAAAAAAGGACAGGGTTCGCGAACACCGGGGAGCTGTTTTTT. Translating it yields CSARKKRTGFANTGELFF. The rearrangement links TRBV20-1 to TRBJ2-2; 8 positions match TRBD1. Germline V lookup: CDR1 DFQATT, CDR2 SNEGSKA (reference sequence). Unmatched junction bases numbered 12, after V lost 3 bases and J lost 0 bases. The CDR3 is 18 amino acids.

This clonotype appeared a few times. The genes are TRBV3-1 and TRBJ2-5; perhaps D is TRBD1 or TRBD2 (5 bases each). Germline V gives CDR1 LGHDT, CDR2 YNNKEL (reference sequence). V was trimmed by 5 bases and J by 9 bases, leaving 19 bases between them. The CDR3 has 14 amino acids. The CDR3 region is CASSAPGTLFSQYF. The CDR3 coding sequence is TGTGCCAGCAGCGCTCCCGGGACCCTCTTTTCCCAGTACTTC.

This clonotype was counted at least ten times. This chain links TRBV15 with TRBJ2-5; perhaps TRBD1 as D (6 bases). The germline CDR1 and CDR2 sequences are LNHNV and YYDKDF (reference sequence). This CDR3 contains 14 residues. V lost 0 bases and J lost 4, with 9 bases in between. CDR3 amino acids: CATSRDQQGETQYF. The CDR3 DNA is TGTGCCACCAGCAGAGATCAACAGGGAGAGACCCAGTACTTC.

The chain carries TRBV10-3 and TRBJ1-2; D is perhaps TRBD1 (6 bases). CDR1 is ENHRY, CDR2 SYGVKD, per germline. The CDR3 consists of 13 residues. The germline V and J ends were trimmed by 6 bases and 7 bases, with 15 bases remaining between them. The CDR3 DNA reads as TGTGCCATCAGCACGAATACAGGGAGTGGCTACACCTTC. This sequence encodes CAISTNTGSGYTF.

This clonotype occurred many times. J is TRBJ2-1 and V is TRBV5-1, with D perhaps matching TRBD1 (5 bases). The V end lost 4 bases, the J end lost 4 bases, and 18 bases lay between the germline ends. CDR1 and CDR2 (germline): SGHRS, YFSETQ. The CDR3 has 16 amino acids. In DNA, the CDR3 is TGCGCCAGCAGCAAACAGACAGCCGCCGCATACAATGAGCAGTTCTTC. Its translation: CASSKQTAAAYNEQFF.